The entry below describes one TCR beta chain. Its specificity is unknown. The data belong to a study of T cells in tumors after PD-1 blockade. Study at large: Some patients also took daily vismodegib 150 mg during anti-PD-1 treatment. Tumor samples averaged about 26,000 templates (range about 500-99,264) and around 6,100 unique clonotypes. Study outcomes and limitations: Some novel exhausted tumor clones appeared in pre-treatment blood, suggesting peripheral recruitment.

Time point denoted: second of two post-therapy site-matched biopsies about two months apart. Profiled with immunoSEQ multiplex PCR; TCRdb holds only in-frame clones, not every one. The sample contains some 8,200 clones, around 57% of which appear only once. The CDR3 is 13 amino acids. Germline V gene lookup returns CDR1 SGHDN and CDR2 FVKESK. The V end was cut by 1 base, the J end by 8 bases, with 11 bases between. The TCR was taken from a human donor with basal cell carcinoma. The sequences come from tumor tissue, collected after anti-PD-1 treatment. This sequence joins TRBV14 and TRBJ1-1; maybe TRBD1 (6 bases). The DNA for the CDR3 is TGTGCCAGCAGCCAAGTCTGGGGGCCGGAAGCTTTCTTT. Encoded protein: CASSQVWGPEAFF.